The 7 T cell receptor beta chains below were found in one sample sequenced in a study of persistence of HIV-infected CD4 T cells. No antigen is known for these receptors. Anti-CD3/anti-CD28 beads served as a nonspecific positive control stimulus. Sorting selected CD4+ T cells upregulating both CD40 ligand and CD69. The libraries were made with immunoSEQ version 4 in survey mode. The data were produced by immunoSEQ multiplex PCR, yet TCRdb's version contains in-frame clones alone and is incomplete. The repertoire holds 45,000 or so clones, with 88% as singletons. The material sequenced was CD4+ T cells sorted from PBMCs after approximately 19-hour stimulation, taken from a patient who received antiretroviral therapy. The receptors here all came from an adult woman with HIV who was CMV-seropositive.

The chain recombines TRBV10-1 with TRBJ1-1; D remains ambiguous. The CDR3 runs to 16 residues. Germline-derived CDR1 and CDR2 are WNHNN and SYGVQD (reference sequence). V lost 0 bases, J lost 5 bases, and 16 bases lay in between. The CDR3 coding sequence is TGCGCCAGCAGTGAGTCCAGGCGGGGAGGATTGACTGAAGCTTTCTTT. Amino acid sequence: CASSESRRGGLTEAFF.

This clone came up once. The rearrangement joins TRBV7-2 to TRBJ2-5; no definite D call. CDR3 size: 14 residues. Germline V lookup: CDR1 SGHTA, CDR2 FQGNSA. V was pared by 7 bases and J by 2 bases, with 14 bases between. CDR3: CASTSTPHQETQYF. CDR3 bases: TGTGCCAGCACCTCTACCCCCCATCAAGAGACCCAGTACTTC.

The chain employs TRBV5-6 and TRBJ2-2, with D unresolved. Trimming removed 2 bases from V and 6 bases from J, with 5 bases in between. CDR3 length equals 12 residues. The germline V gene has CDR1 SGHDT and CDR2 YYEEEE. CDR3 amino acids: CASSFGPGELFF. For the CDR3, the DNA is TGTGCCAGCAGCTTCGGCCCCGGGGAGCTGTTTTTT.

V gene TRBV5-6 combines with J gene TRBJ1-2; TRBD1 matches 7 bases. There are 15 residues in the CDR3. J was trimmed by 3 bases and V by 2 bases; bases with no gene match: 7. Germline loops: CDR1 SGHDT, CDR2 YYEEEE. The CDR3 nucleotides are TGTGCCAGCAGCTTAATTGGCGGGACAGACTATGGCTACACCTTC. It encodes CASSLIGGTDYGYTF.

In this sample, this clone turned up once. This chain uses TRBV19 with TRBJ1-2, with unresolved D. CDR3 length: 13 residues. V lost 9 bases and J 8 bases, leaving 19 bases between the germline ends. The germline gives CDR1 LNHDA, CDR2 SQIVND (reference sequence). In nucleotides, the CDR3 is TGTGCCAGCAAGGAGGGCGCCCCGTCCGGCTACACCTTC. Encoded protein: CASKEGAPSGYTF.

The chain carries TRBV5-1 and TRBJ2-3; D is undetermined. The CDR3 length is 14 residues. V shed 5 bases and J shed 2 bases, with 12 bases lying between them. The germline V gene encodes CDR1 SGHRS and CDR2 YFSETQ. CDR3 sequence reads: CASRDESHTDTQYF. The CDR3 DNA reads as TGCGCCAGCAGAGATGAGAGCCACACAGATACGCAGTATTTT.

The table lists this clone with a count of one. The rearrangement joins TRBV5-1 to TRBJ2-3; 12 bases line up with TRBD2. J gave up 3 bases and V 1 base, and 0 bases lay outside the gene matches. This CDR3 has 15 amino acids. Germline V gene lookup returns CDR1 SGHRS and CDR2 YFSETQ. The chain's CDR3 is CASSLLAGGTDTQYF. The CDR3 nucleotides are TGCGCCAGCAGCTTGCTAGCGGGGGGGACAGATACGCAGTATTTT. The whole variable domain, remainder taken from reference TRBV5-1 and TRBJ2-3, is KAGVTQTPRYLIKTRGQQVTLSCSPISGHRSVSWYQQTPGQGLQFLFEYFSETQRNKGNFPGRFSGRQFSNSRSEMNVSTLELGDSALYLCASSLLAGGTDTQYFGPGTRLTVL.